Presented here are 5 T cell receptor beta chains from one specimen sequenced in a study of tumor-infiltrating lymphocytes in primary liver carcinoma. Starting material for RNA and DNA co-extraction consisted of about 20-30 mg of unsorted bulk tissue. Making TCR beta cDNA involved approximately 0.5 ug total RNA and a constant-region primer. Three rounds of nested multiplex PCR with slightly modified ARM-PCR produced TCR beta libraries. With TRBV1-TRBV30 forward primers and a C-beta reverse primer, the first two PCR rounds were run for approximately 10 cycles each. MiXCR was run by TCRdb on the multiplex PCR reads, yielding one entry per CDR3 protein. This table has 30,000 to 35,000 distinct CDR3 sequences, over 60% appearing once. Sample: liver tumor tissue from sampling region 5. Described subset: tumor region T5, tumor centre. Source of these receptors: a man between 35 and 55 years old with primary liver carcinoma and hepatitis B virus infection.

This clonotype was detected ten times or more. The gene calls are TRBV5-1 and TRBJ2-4; 8 bases fit TRBD1. The germline CDR1 and CDR2 sequences are SGHRS and YFSETQ. The CDR3 sequence is 14 residues long. V lost 0 bases to trimming and J lost 7 bases; unmatched junction nucleotides: 3. In nucleotides, the CDR3 is TGCGCCAGCAGCTTGGGACAGGGGTCGAACATTCAGTACTTC. It translates to CASSLGQGSNIQYF.

This clonotype came up a few times. At one boundary the junction diverges from the germline segment, which might be a read error. This chain uses TRBV29-1 with TRBJ2-1; possible D gene TRBD1, 5 bases. The CDR3 has 12 residues. Germline V gene data show CDR1 as SQVTM and CDR2 as ANQGSEA. CDR3 sequence reads: CSARPRGNERFF. The DNA of the CDR3 is TGCAGCGCGCGCCCAAGGGGTAATGAGCGGTTCTTC.

Notes on this clonotype: An end of the junction differs from the germline gene, which may be a read error. The V call is TRBV29-1, the J call TRBJ1-1; 10 bases match TRBD1. The germline V gene encodes CDR1 SQVTM and CDR2 ANQGSEA. The CDR3 sequence is 13 residues long. In DNA, the CDR3 is TGTAGCGTTTGGGACAGGGGCCGAATTGGAGCTTTCTTT. As protein: CSVWDRGRIGAFF.

Worth noting for this clonotype: At one end, the junction sequence differs from germline, possibly due to a read error. The genes are TRBV2 and TRBJ2-3, with 12 bases lining up with TRBD2. The CDR3 is 14 residues long. The V gene's germline CDR1 is SNHLY and CDR2 FYNNEI. The CDR3 sequence is CASSGTSGRNTHYF. CDR3 coding DNA: TGCGCCAGCAGTGGGACTAGCGGGCGAAATACGCATTATTTT.

V and J are TRBV7-3 and TRBJ1-6, with 7 bases fitting TRBD1. Germline V gene lookup returns CDR1 SGHTA and CDR2 FQGTGA. Germline trimming cut 7 bases from V and 7 bases from J; bases unmatched to any gene: 4. The CDR3 has 13 residues. Here the CDR3 DNA reads TGTGCCAGCAACCAGACAGGGAATTCACCCCTCCACTTT. It yields the protein CASNQTGNSPLHF.